One and the same sample provided the 30 T cell receptor beta chains below, sequenced in a study of cytomegalovirus exposure and HLA in healthy donors. The PCR contained 60 Vbeta and 13 Jbeta primers. The assay was immunoSEQ multiplex PCR, and TCRdb's table has in-frame clones only and misses some. The profile shows approximately 190,000 clones, 81% of them singletons. Sequenced input: PBMCs. All receptors derive from a woman between 18 and 29 years old in good health and CMV-seropositive.

This clone has a handful of counts. The chain carries TRBV6-6 and TRBJ1-5, with 7 bases matching TRBD1. The CDR3 contains 14 residues. The V segment lost 4 bases and the J segment 0 bases; nucleotides outside the gene matches: 0. CDR1 MNHNY and CDR2 SVGAGI come from the germline V gene (reference sequence). The CDR3 is CASSWDSSNQPQHF. The CDR3 DNA is TGTGCCAGCAGTTGGGACAGTAGCAATCAGCCCCAGCATTTT.

The V call is TRBV5-6, the J call TRBJ2-3; 7 nucleotides line up with TRBD2. CDR1 is SGHDT and CDR2 is YYEEEE in the germline V gene. The V segment lost 4 bases and the J segment 4 bases; nucleotides outside the gene matches: 9. The CDR3 spans 15 residues. The CDR3 DNA is TGTGCCAGCAGCGGCGGGGGAAGCCCTGCAGATACGCAGTATTTT. This sequence encodes CASSGGGSPADTQYF.

V gene TRBV4-3 combines with J gene TRBJ1-6, with D hard to call. This CDR3 comprises 15 residues. Trimming pared 4 bases from V and 7 bases from J, leaving 14 bases between. Germline values: CDR1 LGHNA, CDR2 YSLEER. This chain's CDR3 is CASSPLAHTNSPLHF. The DNA for the CDR3 is TGCGCCAGCAGCCCTCTGGCCCATACAAATTCACCCCTCCACTTT.

This chain joins TRBV7-2 and TRBJ1-5; 7 bases match TRBD1. Germline values: CDR1 SGHTA, CDR2 FQGNSA. Trimming took 1 base from V and 0 from J; bases not matched to a gene: 6. This CDR3 spans 17 amino acids. The CDR3 is CASSLDRGPHSNQPQHF. The CDR3 nucleotides are TGTGCCAGCAGCTTAGACAGGGGCCCTCATAGCAATCAGCCCCAGCATTTT.

The V and J genes are TRBV5-1 and TRBJ1-2; 9 bases are a match to TRBD1. The V and J ends lost 3 bases and 6 bases, in that order; junction bases with no gene match: 3. Germline loops: CDR1 SGHRS, CDR2 YFSETQ. CDR3 length: 13 amino acids. The CDR3 loop is CASSWGQGDGYTF. The DNA of the CDR3 is TGCGCCAGCAGCTGGGGACAGGGCGATGGCTACACCTTC.

J is TRBJ1-3 and V is TRBV10-3; 10 bases are a match to TRBD1. Germline V gene lookup returns CDR1 ENHRY and CDR2 SYGVKD. Trimming cost V 4 bases and J 4 bases; bases outside gene matches: 4. The CDR3 has 15 amino acids. CDR3 sequence: CAISVGTGAGNTIYF. In DNA form, the CDR3 reads TGTGCCATCAGTGTCGGGACAGGGGCCGGAAACACCATATATTTT.

The CDR3 nucleotides are TGTGCCAGTAGTAGAGAGGGGGCTTACACAGATACGCAGTATTTT. It is translated as CASSREGAYTDTQYF. V usage is TRBV19 and J usage is TRBJ2-3, with 7 nucleotides matching TRBD1. Germline assignment: CDR1 LNHDA and CDR2 SQIVND (reference sequence). V shed 4 bases and J 2 bases; nucleotides not matched to a gene: 6. The CDR3 sequence is 15 residues long.

This clone was seen a few times. The rearrangement uses TRBV6-1 and TRBJ1-1; D gene unclear. V gave up 2 bases and J gave up 5 bases, with 15 bases separating them. This CDR3 contains 15 residues. CDR1 and CDR2 (germline): MNHNS, SASEGT. The CDR3 here is CASSESEGAGTEAFF. The CDR3 DNA reads TGTGCCAGCAGTGAATCTGAGGGCGCAGGAACTGAAGCTTTCTTT.

The chain uses TRBV7-9 and TRBJ2-3; 8 bases are shared with TRBD1. The CDR3 runs to 15 residues. In germline, CDR1 is SEHNR, CDR2 FQNEAQ (reference sequence). The trim removed 6 bases at V and 5 bases at J, leaving 10 bases unmatched. This chain's CDR3 is CASRGGTGPLDTQYF. For the CDR3, the DNA is TGTGCCAGCAGAGGGGGGACAGGACCCCTAGATACGCAGTATTTT.

This clone was observed a single time. The chain recombines TRBV7-9 with TRBJ2-2, with D unresolved. The CDR3 extends over 14 amino acids. V was clipped by 5 bases and J by 0 bases, with 7 bases between them. Germline CDR1 and CDR2: SEHNR and FQNEAQ (reference sequence). The CDR3 is CASSLPTNTGELFF. CDR3 sequence (DNA): TGTGCCAGCAGCCTCCCTACGAACACCGGGGAGCTGTTTTTT.

The CDR3 region has the DNA TGTGCCAGCAGCCACAGGTTGGAGTTGGCCTCCTACGAGCAGTACTTC. It is translated as CASSHRLELASYEQYF. The J gene is TRBJ2-7, the V gene TRBV7-9, with D possibly matching TRBD1 (5 bases). The CDR3 consists of 16 residues. Germline V gene lookup returns CDR1 SEHNR and CDR2 FQNEAQ (reference sequence). V gave up 5 bases and J gave up 0 bases, with 17 bases separating them. Supplemented by reference TRBV7-9 and TRBJ2-7, the full variable domain reads DTGVSQNPRHKITKRGQNVTFRCDPISEHNRLYWYRQTLGQGPEFLTYFQNEAQLEKSRLLSDRFSAERPKGSFSTLEIQRTEQGDSAMYLCASSHRLELASYEQYFGPGTRLTVT.

This clone came up once. The V call is TRBV10-1, the J call TRBJ1-2, with D unresolved. The CDR3 runs to 10 residues. The germline CDR1 and CDR2 sequences are WNHNN and SYGVQD (reference sequence). With 7 bases removed from V and 3 bases from J, the gap between germline ends came to 3 bases. CDR3 protein: CASTHYGYTF. The CDR3 DNA is TGCGCCAGCACTCACTATGGCTACACCTTC.

The V and J genes are TRBV7-6 and TRBJ2-7; D remains unclear. CDR3 length: 15 residues. Germline CDR1 reads SGHVS; CDR2 reads FNYEAQ. Deletions cut 1 base from V and 2 bases from J, with 12 bases between. CDR3: CASSLGFSGPYEQYV. The CDR3 nucleotides are TGTGCCAGCAGCTTAGGCTTTTCAGGTCCCTACGAGCAGTACGTC.

The chain employs TRBV12-5 and TRBJ1-2; D is unresolved. With 2 bases removed from V and 7 bases from J, the gap between germline ends came to 23 bases. Germline V gene data show CDR1 as LGHNT and CDR2 as FRNRAP. The CDR3 contains 17 residues. CDR3 protein: CASGLPHFEGPAGGYTF. DNA for the CDR3: TGTGCTAGTGGTTTGCCCCACTTCGAAGGTCCCGCGGGTGGCTACACCTTC. The complete variable domain, with remaining parts taken from reference TRBV12-5 and TRBJ1-2, reads DARVTQTPRHKVTEMGQEVTMRCQPILGHNTVFWYRQTMMQGLELLAYFRNRAPLDDSGMPKDRFSAEMPDATLATLKIQPSEPRDSAVYFCASGLPHFEGPAGGYTFGSGTRLTVV.

The CDR3 DNA reads TGTGCCAGCAGCAGCCCGACGGAGGGAAACTATGGCTACACCTTC. As protein: CASSSPTEGNYGYTF. This chain connects TRBV14 to TRBJ1-2; D remains ambiguous. The CDR3 is made up of 15 amino acids. The ends were cut back, 5 bases at V and 2 bases at J, with 15 bases in the middle. Germline-derived CDR1 and CDR2 are SGHDN and FVKESK. Full variable domain (rest looked up from reference TRBV14 and TRBJ1-2): EAGVTQFPSHSVIEKGQTVTLRCDPISGHDNLYWYRRVMGKEIKFLLHFVKESKQDESGMPNNRFLAERTGGTYSTLKVQPAELEDSGVYFCASSSPTEGNYGYTFGSGTRLTVV.

This clone was observed once. The rearrangement joins TRBV5-6 to TRBJ2-1; 9 nucleotides agree with TRBD1. Trimming removed 3 bases from V and 6 bases from J; junction bases left unmatched: 7. CDR1 is SGHDT, CDR2 YYEEEE, per germline. This CDR3 is built from 15 residues. The CDR3 loop reads CASSYAGTGTNEQFF. CDR3 in DNA: TGTGCCAGCAGCTATGCCGGGACAGGGACCAATGAGCAGTTCTTC.

The chain carries TRBV5-1 and TRBJ1-1, with D possibly being TRBD1 (5 bases). CDR1 is SGHRS and CDR2 is YFSETQ in the germline V gene. V was trimmed by 4 bases and J by 1 base, leaving 11 bases between them. This CDR3 region has 14 residues. The CDR3 protein is CASSTRVENTEAFF. The CDR3 region has the DNA TGCGCCAGCAGCACCAGGGTCGAGAACACTGAAGCTTTCTTT.

The chain uses TRBV2 and TRBJ2-1, with TRBD2 matching over 9 bases. V lost 1 base to trimming and J lost 3 bases; unmatched junction nucleotides: 4. The CDR3 consists of 16 residues. Germline V CDR1 and CDR2: SNHLY, FYNNEI. CDR3 sequence reads: CASSEVAGAYYNEQFF. DNA for the CDR3: TGTGCCAGCAGTGAAGTAGCGGGGGCGTACTACAATGAGCAGTTCTTC.

The chain combines TRBV2 with TRBJ1-6; D gene ambiguous. Trimming cost V 3 bases and J 9 bases, with 15 bases left between them. This CDR3 is built from 15 residues. In germline, CDR1 is SNHLY, CDR2 FYNNEI. The CDR3 DNA reads as TGTGCCAGCAGTGAGATGGGCAACTTAGGTTCACCCCTCCACTTT. Protein product: CASSEMGNLGSPLHF.

The gene calls are TRBV5-1 and TRBJ2-3, with D perhaps matching TRBD2 (7 bases). In germline, CDR1 is SGHRS, CDR2 YFSETQ. V lost 7 bases to trimming and J lost 3 bases, with 18 bases between them. The CDR3 consists of 15 residues. CDR3 nucleotide sequence: TGCGCCAGCTACGAAGGGGGGGGCACAACAGATACGCAGTATTTT. Translated, it gives CASYEGGGTTDTQYF. The complete variable domain, with remaining parts taken from reference TRBV5-1 and TRBJ2-3, reads KAGVTQTPRYLIKTRGQQVTLSCSPISGHRSVSWYQQTPGQGLQFLFEYFSETQRNKGNFPGRFSGRQFSNSRSEMNVSTLELGDSALYLCASYEGGGTTDTQYFGPGTRLTVL.

The rearrangement links TRBV4-1 to TRBJ2-5, with TRBD1 identical over 9 bases. There are 16 residues in the CDR3. The J segment lost 5 bases and the V segment lost 4 bases, leaving 11 bases of the junction unmatched. Germline V gene sequence: CDR1 MGHRA, CDR2 YSYEKL. The CDR3 sequence is CASSLNPTGGWETQYF. CDR3 in DNA: TGCGCCAGCAGCCTCAATCCGACAGGGGGGTGGGAGACCCAGTACTTC.

The rearrangement joins TRBV5-5 to TRBJ2-7, with 9 positions matching TRBD1. Per the germline V gene, CDR1 is SGHKS and CDR2 is YYEKEE (reference sequence). CDR3 length: 13 amino acids. J gave up 3 bases and V 3 bases, and 1 base lay outside the gene matches. CDR3 sequence reads: CASSWGQGYEQYF. As DNA, the CDR3 is TGTGCCAGCAGCTGGGGACAGGGCTACGAGCAGTACTTC.

The rearrangement uses TRBV7-8 and TRBJ1-2; TRBD1 agrees at 11 bases. This CDR3 spans 16 amino acids. V gave up 2 bases and J gave up 3 bases; unmatched junction bases: 5. Germline assignment: CDR1 SGHVS and CDR2 FQNEAQ. CDR3: CASSLWTGGADYGYTF. CDR3 nucleotide sequence: TGTGCCAGCAGCTTATGGACAGGGGGCGCTGACTATGGCTACACCTTC.

CDR3 DNA sequence: TGTGCCAGCAGCTTATCTGCTGGCAACAATGAGCAGTTCTTC. Its protein product is CASSLSAGNNEQFF. V and J are TRBV7-3 and TRBJ2-1; D unresolved. The CDR3 runs to 14 residues. CDR1 is SGHTA, CDR2 FQGTGA, per germline. V was cut by 2 bases and J by 5 bases, with 10 bases left in between.

V usage is TRBV5-6 and J usage is TRBJ2-3, with D possibly being TRBD2 (7 bases). Germline V gene sequence: CDR1 SGHDT, CDR2 YYEEEE. The CDR3 length is 16 residues. The V gene lost 1 base and the J gene lost 5 bases, with 17 bases spanning the gap. In nucleotides, the CDR3 is TGTGCCAGCAGCTTGAGGGGGGGGATAATTAGAGATACGCAGTATTTT. This gives the protein CASSLRGGIIRDTQYF.

The chain employs TRBV19 and TRBJ1-1; no definite D call. With 0 bases removed from V and 7 bases from J, the gap between germline ends came to 6 bases. The CDR3 sequence is 12 residues long. Germline CDR1 is LNHDA and CDR2 is SQIVND (reference sequence). The CDR3 nucleotides are TGTGCCAGTAGTATAGACGGCGGTGAAGCTTTCTTT. This encodes CASSIDGGEAFF. Full variable domain (missing parts from reference TRBV19 and TRBJ1-1): DGGITQSPKYLFRKEGQNVTLSCEQNLNHDAMYWYRQDPGQGLRLIYYSQIVNDFQKGDIAEGYSVSREKKESFPLTVTSAQKNPTAFYLCASSIDGGEAFFGQGTRLTVV.

V and J are TRBV5-6 and TRBJ1-6; 7 positions agree with TRBD1. Looked up from germline, CDR1 is SGHDT and CDR2 is YYEEEE. The ends lost 2 bases at V and 4 bases at J; junction bases unmatched: 9. The CDR3 extends over 17 amino acids. The CDR3 coding sequence is TGTGCCAGCAGCTTCTACAGGGGAGGTTTATATAATTCACCCCTCCACTTT. Translation gives CASSFYRGGLYNSPLHF.

In its sample, this clone was seen a few times. The V call is TRBV5-1, the J call TRBJ1-2, with 10 nucleotides matching TRBD1. The germline V gene encodes CDR1 SGHRS and CDR2 YFSETQ. CDR3 size: 15 residues. Losses at the gene ends were 3 bases for V and 3 bases for J; bases not matched to a gene: 5. CDR3 bases: TGCGCCAGCAGCTCCGGGGACAGGGGATACTATGGCTACACCTTC. Translated, it gives CASSSGDRGYYGYTF.

The chain links TRBV29-1 to TRBJ2-3; D gene unclear. V was pared by 0 bases and J by 4 bases, with 14 bases between. Per the germline V gene, CDR1 is SQVTM and CDR2 is ANQGSEA. The CDR3 is 15 amino acids. The CDR3 region has the DNA TGCAGCGTTGAAGACCACGGTGCGGCGGCAGATACGCAGTATTTT. Translation: CSVEDHGAAADTQYF.

The rearrangement links TRBV14 to TRBJ1-1, with D perhaps TRBD1 (5 bases). The CDR3 is made up of 16 amino acids. V lost 0 bases and J lost 0, with 11 bases in between. CDR1 is SGHDN and CDR2 is FVKESK in the germline V gene. The chain's CDR3 is CASSQDWGRVNTEAFF. As DNA, the CDR3 is TGTGCCAGCAGCCAAGATTGGGGCAGGGTGAACACTGAAGCTTTCTTT.